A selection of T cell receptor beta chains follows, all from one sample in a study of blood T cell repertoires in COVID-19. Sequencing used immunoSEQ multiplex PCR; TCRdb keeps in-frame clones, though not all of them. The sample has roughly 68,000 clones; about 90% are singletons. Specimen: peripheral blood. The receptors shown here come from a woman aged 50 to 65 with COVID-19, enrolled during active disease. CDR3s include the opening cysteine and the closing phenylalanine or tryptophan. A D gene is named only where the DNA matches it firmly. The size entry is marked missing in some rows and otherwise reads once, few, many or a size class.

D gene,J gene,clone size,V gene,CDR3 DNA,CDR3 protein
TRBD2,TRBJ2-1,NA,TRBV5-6,TGTGCCAGCAGCTCCGGGACTAGCGGCACCTACAATGAGCAGTTCTTC,CASSSGTSGTYNEQFF
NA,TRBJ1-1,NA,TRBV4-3,TGCGCCAGCAGCCAAGAGTGGCCAGCTGAAGCTTTCTTT,CASSQEWPAEAFF
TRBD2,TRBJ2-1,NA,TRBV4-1,TGCGCCAGCAGTACTAGCGGGTACTCCTACAATGAGCAGTTCTTC,CASSTSGYSYNEQFF
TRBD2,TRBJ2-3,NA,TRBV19,TGTGCCAGTAGTGCCGTAGCGGGAGTCGCAGATACGCAGTATTTT,CASSAVAGVADTQYF
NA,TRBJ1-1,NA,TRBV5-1,TGCGCCAGCAGCCCGGGTGTTAGAATCGGGTGGGGAGAGAACACTGAAGCTTTCTTT,CASSPGVRIGWGENTEAFF
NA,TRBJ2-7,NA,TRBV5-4,TGTGCCAGCAGCGCTGACAGGGCGGGGCTTCAAAGGGGCGAGCAGTACTTC,CASSADRAGLQRGEQYF
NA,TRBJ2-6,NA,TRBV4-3,TGCGCCAGCAGCGGGTCCGTCGGGTTCTGGGCCAACGTCCTGACTTTC,CASSGSVGFWANVLTF
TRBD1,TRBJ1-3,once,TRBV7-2,TGTGCCAGCAGCTTAGGGACAGGGCACACCATATATTTT,CASSLGTGHTIYF
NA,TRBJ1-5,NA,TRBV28,TGTGCCAGCAGCTGGGAGTGGTTTCAGCCCCAGCATTTT,CASSWEWFQPQHF
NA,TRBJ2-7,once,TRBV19,TGTGCCAGTAGTAGTCAGGTGATAGGCTACGAGCAGTACTTC,CASSSQVIGYEQYF
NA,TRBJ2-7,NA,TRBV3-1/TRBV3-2,TGTGCCAGCAGCCAAGCCCGGGGAAGAACGGGGGAGCAGTACTTC,CASSQARGRTGEQYF
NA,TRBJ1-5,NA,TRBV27,TGTGCCAGCAGTTTATTCAGGGGACAAGATTATCCCCAGCATTTT,CASSLFRGQDYPQHF
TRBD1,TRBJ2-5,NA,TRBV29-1,TGCAGCGTCGCCGGGACAGGGGATTGGAAGACCCAGTACTTC,CSVAGTGDWKTQYF
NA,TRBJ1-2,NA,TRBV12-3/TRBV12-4,TGTGCCAGCTGGACGGGAGTCTATGGCTACACCTTC,CASWTGVYGYTF
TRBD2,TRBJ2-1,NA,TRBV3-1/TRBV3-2,TGTGCCAGCAGCCCCGAGCGGGGAAGGCGGTTCTTC,CASSPERGRRFF